This T cell receptor (beta chain) was sequenced for a study of blood T cell repertoires in COVID-19. The overall study: In each case, the material was cDNA or gDNA derived from T cells, B-cell-depleted T cells, or PBMCs.

The V gene lost 1 base and the J gene lost 0 bases, with 7 bases spanning the gap. Looked up from germline, CDR1 is SGHTA and CDR2 is FQGNSA. This CDR3 spans 15 amino acids. Original data processing: Estimation of nucleated cell counts was performed using reference gene primer amplification. The method was immunoSEQ multiplex PCR; TCRdb's version includes in-frame clones alone and lacks a portion of them. Clonal size and the V and J genes are those of that table, whereas D and trimming came from the DNA. The sample contains 200,000 to 250,000 clones, roughly 90% of which appear only once. The gene calls are TRBV7-2 and TRBJ1-3; D uncertain. The clonotype was recovered from a woman in her fifties or sixties in a cohort exposed to, infected with or recovered from COVID-19 (not recorded which). Sequenced material: PBMCs or T cells enriched from blood (not recorded which). CDR3: CASSLEGVSGNTIYF. The CDR3 bases are TGTGCCAGCAGCTTAGAGGGAGTCTCTGGAAACACCATATATTTT.